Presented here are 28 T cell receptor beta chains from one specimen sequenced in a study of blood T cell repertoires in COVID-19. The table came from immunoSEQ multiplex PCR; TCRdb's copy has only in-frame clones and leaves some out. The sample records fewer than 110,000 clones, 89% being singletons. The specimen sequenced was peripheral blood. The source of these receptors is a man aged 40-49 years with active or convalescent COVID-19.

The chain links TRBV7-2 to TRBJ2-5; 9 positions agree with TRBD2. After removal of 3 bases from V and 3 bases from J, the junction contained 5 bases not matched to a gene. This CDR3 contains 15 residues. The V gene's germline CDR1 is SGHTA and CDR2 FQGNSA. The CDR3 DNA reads TGTGCCAGCAGCTTCTTAGCGGGAGTGAAAGAGACCCAGTACTTC. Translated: CASSFLAGVKETQYF.

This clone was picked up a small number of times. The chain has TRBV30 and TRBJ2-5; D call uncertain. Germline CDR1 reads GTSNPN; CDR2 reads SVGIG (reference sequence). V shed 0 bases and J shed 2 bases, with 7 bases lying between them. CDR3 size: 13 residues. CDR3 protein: CAWSVLIQETQYF. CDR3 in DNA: TGTGCCTGGAGTGTGCTAATTCAAGAGACCCAGTACTTC.

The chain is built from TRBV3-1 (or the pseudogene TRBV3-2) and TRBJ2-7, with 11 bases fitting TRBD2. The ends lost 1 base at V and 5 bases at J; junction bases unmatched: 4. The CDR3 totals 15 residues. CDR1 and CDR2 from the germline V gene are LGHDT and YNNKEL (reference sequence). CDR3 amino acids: CASSQVLAGGNEQYF. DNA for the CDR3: TGTGCCAGCAGCCAAGTCCTAGCGGGAGGCAACGAGCAGTACTTC.

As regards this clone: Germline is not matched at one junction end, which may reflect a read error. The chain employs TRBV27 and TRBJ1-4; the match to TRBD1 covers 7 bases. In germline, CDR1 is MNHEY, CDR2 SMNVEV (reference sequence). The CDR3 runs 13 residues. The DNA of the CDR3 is TGTGCCAGCAGTGACAGGGAAGGAGAAAAGCTGTTTTTT. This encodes CASSDREGEKLFF.

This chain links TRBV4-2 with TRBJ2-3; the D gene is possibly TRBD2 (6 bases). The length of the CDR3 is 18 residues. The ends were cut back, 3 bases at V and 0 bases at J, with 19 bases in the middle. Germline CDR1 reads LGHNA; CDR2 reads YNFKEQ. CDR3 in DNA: TGTGCCAGCAGCCACGGGACTTCGATAGGCGCTAGCACAGATACGCAGTATTTT. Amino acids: CASSHGTSIGASTDTQYF.

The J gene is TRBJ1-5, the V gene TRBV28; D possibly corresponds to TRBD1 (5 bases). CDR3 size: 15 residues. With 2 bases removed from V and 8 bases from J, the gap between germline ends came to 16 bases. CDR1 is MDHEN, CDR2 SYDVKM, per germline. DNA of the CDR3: TGTGCCAGCAGTTTAAGGTGGACACAAGGGGAGCCCCAGCATTTT. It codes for CASSLRWTQGEPQHF.

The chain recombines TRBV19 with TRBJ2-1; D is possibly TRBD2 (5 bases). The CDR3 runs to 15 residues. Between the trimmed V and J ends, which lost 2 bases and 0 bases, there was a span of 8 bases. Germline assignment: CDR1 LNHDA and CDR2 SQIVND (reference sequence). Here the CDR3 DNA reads TGTGCCAGTAGTATATCGGCGGGCTCCTACAATGAGCAGTTCTTC. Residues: CASSISAGSYNEQFF.

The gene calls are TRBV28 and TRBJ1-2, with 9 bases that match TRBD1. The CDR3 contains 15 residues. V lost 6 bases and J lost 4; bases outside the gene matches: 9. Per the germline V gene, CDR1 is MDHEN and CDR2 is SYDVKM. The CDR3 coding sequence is TGTGCCAGCAGGCCGAGGACAGGGGATACCTATGGCTACACCTTC. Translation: CASRPRTGDTYGYTF.

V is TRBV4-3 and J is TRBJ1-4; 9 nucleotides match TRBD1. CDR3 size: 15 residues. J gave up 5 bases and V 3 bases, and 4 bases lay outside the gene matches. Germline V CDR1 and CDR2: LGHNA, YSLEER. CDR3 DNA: TGCGCCAGCAGCCAGACGACAGGGGGAAATGAAAAACTGTTTTTT. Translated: CASSQTTGGNEKLFF.

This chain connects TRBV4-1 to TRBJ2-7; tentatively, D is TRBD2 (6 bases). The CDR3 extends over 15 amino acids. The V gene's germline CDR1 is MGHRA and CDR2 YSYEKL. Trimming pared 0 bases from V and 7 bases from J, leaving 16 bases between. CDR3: CASSQEGTGLGEQYF. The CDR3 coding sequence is TGCGCCAGCAGCCAAGAAGGGACTGGGTTGGGGGAGCAGTACTTC.

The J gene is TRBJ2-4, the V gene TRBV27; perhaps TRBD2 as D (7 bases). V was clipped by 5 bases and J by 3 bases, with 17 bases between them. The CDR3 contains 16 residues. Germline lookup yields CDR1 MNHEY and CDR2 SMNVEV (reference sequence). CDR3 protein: CASSPRLGGRKNIQYF. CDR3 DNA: TGTGCCAGCAGTCCCCGCCTCGGGGGGCGCAAAAACATTCAGTACTTC.

CDR3 region: CASSMSGRYNYGYTF. CDR3 coding DNA: TGTGCCAGTAGTATGAGCGGCAGGTATAACTATGGCTACACCTTC. The rearrangement joins TRBV19 to TRBJ1-2; D remains unclear. V was pared by 3 bases and J by 1 base, with 12 bases between. The CDR3 has 15 amino acids. CDR1 is LNHDA and CDR2 is SQIVND in the germline V gene (reference sequence).

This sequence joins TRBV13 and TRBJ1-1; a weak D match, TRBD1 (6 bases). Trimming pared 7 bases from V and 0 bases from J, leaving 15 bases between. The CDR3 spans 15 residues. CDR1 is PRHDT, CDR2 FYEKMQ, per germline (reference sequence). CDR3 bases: TGTGCCAGCACCTCCCGGGAGGGGGTGAACACTGAAGCTTTCTTT. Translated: CASTSREGVNTEAFF.

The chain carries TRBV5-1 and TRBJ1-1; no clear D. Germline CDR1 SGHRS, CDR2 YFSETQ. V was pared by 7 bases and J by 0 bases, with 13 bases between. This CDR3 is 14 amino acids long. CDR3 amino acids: CASSREALNTEAFF. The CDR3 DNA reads TGCGCCAGCTCCCGTGAGGCTTTGAACACTGAAGCTTTCTTT. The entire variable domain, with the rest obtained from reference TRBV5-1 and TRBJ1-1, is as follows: KAGVTQTPRYLIKTRGQQVTLSCSPISGHRSVSWYQQTPGQGLQFLFEYFSETQRNKGNFPGRFSGRQFSNSRSEMNVSTLELGDSALYLCASSREALNTEAFFGQGTRLTVV.

The CDR3: CASSLQGGGQEGYTF. Here the CDR3 DNA reads TGCGCCAGCAGCTTACAGGGCGGGGGGCAGGAAGGCTACACCTTC. This chain uses TRBV5-1 with TRBJ1-2, with a weak D call TRBD1 (6 bases). Trimming cost V 2 bases and J 8 bases, with 19 bases left between them. Germline CDR1 is SGHRS and CDR2 is YFSETQ. The CDR3 is made up of 15 amino acids.

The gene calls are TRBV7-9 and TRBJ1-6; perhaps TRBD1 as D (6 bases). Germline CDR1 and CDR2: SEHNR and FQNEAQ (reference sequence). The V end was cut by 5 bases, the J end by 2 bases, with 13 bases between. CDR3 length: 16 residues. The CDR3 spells CASSGTGSTYNSPLHF. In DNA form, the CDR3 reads TGTGCCAGCAGCGGTACAGGGAGTACCTATAATTCACCCCTCCACTTT.

DNA for the CDR3: TGTGCCAGCAGCCAAGAGATAACAGACAGCCTTGAAGCTTTCTTT. Its translation: CASSQEITDSLEAFF. The chain links TRBV3-1 (or the pseudogene TRBV3-2) to TRBJ1-1, with D perhaps matching TRBD1 (5 bases). Germline V CDR1 and CDR2: LGHDT, YNNKEL (reference sequence). The V end was cut by 0 bases, the J end by 7 bases, with 15 bases between. This CDR3 has 15 residues.

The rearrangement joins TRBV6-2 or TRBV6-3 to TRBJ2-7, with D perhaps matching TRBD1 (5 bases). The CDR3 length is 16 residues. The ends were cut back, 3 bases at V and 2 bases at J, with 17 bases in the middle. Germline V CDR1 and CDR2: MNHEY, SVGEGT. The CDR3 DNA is TGTGCCAGCAGTTATAAATTACGGGCAGGGACCTACGAGCAGTACTTC. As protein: CASSYKLRAGTYEQYF.

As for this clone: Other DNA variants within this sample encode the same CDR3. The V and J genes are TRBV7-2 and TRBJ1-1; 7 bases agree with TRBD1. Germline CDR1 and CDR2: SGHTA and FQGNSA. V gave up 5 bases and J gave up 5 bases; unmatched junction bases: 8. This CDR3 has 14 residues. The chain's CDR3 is CASSPQGRRTEAFF. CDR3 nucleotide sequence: TGTGCCAGCAGCCCACAGGGGCGGAGAACTGAAGCTTTCTTT.

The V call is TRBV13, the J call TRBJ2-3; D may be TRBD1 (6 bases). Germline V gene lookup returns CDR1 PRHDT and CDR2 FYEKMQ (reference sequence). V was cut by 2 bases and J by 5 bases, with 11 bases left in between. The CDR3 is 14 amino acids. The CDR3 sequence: CASSLSGEIDTQYF. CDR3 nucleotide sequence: TGTGCCAGCAGCTTATCAGGGGAAATAGATACGCAGTATTTT.

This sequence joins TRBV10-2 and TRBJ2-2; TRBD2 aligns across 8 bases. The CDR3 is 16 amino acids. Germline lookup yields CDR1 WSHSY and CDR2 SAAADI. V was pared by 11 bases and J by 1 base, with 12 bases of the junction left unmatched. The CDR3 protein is CAAKNGGLVNTGELFF. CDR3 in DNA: TGCGCCGCCAAGAACGGGGGACTAGTGAACACCGGGGAGCTGTTTTTT.

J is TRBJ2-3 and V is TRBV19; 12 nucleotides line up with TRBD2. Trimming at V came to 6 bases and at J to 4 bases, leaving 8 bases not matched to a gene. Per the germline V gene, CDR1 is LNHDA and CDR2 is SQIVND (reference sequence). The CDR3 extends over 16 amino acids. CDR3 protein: CASSRGLAGRADTQYF. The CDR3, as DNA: TGTGCCAGTAGCAGAGGACTAGCGGGAAGGGCAGATACGCAGTATTTT.

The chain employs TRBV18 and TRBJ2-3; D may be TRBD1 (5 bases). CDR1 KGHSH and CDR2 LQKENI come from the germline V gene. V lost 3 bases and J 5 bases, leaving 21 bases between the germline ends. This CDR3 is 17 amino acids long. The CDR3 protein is CASSPPTGQGDQDTQYF. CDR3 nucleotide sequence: TGTGCCAGCTCACCCCCTACTGGTCAGGGTGATCAAGATACGCAGTATTTT.

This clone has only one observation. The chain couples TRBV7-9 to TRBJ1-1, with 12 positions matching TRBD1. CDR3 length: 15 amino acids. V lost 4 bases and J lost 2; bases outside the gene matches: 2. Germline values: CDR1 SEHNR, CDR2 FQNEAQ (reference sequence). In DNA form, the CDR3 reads TGTGCCAGCAGCTGGGGGACAGGGGGCAACACTGAAGCTTTCTTT. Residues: CASSWGTGGNTEAFF.

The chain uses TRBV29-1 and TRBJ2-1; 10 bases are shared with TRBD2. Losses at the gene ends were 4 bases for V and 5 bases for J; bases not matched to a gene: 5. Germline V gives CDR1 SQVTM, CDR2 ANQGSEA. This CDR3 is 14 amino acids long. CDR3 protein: CSVGKREGHNEQFF. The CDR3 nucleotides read TGCAGCGTTGGAAAGCGGGAGGGCCACAATGAGCAGTTCTTC.

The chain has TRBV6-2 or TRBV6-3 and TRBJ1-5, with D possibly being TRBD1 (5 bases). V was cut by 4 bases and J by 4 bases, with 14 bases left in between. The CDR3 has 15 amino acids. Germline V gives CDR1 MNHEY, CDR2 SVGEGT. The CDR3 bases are TGTGCCAGCAGTTCCGCAGGGATGGTTAATCAGCCCCAGCATTTT. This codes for CASSSAGMVNQPQHF.

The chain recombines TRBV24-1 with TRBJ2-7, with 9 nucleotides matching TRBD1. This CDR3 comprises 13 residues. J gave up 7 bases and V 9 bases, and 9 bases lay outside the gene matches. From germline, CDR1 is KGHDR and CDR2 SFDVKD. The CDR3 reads CATSRTGVGEQYF. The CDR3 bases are TGTGCCACCTCCAGGACAGGGGTTGGGGAGCAGTACTTC.

The DNA for the CDR3 is TGTGCCAGCTCGATCTCGGACACCTACGAGCAGTACTTC. Translation gives CASSISDTYEQYF. The V call is TRBV18, the J call TRBJ2-7, with D possibly matching TRBD1 (5 bases). CDR3 size: 13 residues. Trimming cost V 6 bases and J 2 bases, with 11 bases left between them. From germline, CDR1 is KGHSH and CDR2 LQKENI.